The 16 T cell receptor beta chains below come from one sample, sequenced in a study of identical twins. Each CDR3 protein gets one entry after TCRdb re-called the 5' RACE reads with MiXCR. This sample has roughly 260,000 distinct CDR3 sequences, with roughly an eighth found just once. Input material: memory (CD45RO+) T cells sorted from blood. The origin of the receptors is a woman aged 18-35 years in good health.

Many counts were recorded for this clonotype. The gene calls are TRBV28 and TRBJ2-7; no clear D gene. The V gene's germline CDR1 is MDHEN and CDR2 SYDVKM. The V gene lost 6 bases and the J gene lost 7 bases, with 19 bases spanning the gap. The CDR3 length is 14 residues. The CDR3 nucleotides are TGTGCCAGCAGCCCCCTGGCCCCCAGAAGGGAGCAGTACTTC. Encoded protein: CASSPLAPRREQYF.

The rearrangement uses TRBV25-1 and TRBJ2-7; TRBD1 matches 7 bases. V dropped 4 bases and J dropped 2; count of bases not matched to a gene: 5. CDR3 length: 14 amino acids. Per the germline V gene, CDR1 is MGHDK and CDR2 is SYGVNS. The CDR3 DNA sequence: TGTGCCAGCAGTGTTCGACAGGGACCCTACGAGCAGTACTTC. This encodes CASSVRQGPYEQYF.

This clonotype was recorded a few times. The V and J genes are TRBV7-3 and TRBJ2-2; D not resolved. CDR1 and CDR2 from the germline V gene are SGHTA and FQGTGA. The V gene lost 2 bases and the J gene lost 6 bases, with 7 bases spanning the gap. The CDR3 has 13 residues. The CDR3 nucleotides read TGTGCCAGCAGCTTATCATACTCCGGGGAGCTGTTTTTT. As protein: CASSLSYSGELFF.

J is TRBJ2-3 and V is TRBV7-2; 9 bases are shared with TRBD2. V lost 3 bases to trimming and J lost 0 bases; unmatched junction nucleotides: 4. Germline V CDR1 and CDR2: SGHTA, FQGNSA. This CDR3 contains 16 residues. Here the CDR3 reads CASSFGTSRSTDTQYF. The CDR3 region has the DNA TGTGCCAGCAGCTTTGGGACTAGCCGAAGCACAGATACGCAGTATTTT.

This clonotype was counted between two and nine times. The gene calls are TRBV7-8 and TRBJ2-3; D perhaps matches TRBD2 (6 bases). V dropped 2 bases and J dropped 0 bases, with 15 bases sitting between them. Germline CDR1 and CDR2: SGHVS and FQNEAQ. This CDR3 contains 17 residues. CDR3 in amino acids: CASSLFGGLTSTDTQYF. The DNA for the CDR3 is TGTGCCAGCAGCTTATTCGGGGGATTGACTAGCACAGATACGCAGTATTTT.

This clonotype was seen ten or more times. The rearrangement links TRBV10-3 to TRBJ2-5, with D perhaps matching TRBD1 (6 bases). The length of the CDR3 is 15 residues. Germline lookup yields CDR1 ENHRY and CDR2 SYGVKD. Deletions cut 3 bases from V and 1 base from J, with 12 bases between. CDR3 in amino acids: CAISEGQPSQETQYF. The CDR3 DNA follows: TGTGCCATCAGTGAAGGACAGCCCTCCCAAGAGACCCAGTACTTC.

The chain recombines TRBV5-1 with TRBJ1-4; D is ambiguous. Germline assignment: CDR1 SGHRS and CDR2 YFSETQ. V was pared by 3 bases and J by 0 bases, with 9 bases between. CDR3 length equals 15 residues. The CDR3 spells CASSYEAATNEKLFF. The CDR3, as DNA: TGCGCCAGCAGCTACGAAGCGGCAACTAATGAAAAACTGTTTTTT.

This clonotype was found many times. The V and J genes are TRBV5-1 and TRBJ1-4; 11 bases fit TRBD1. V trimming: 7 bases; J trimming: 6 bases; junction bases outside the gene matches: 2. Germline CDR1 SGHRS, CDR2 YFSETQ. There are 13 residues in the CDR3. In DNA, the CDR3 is TGCGCCAGCGGGACAGGGGGAGATGAAAAACTGTTTTTT. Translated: CASGTGGDEKLFF.

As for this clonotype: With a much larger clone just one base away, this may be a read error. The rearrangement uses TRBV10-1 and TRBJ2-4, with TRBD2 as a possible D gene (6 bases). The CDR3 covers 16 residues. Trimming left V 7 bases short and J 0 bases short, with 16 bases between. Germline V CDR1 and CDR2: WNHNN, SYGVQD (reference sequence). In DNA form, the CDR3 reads TGCGCCAGCATTATAGGCGGACTATTAGCCAAAAACATTCAGTACTTC. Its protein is CASIIGGLLAKNIQYF.

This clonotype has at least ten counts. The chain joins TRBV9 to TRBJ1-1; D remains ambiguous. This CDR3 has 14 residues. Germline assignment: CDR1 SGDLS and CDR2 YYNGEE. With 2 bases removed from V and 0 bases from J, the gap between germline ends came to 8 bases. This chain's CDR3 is CASSVLALNTEAFF. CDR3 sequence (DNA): TGTGCCAGCAGCGTTTTAGCGCTGAACACTGAAGCTTTCTTT.

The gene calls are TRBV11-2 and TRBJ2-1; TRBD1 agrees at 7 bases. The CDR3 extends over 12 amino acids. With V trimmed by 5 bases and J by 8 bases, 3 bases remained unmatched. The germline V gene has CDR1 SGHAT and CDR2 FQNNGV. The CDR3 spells CASSPQGYEQFF. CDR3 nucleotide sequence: TGTGCCAGCAGCCCACAGGGGTATGAGCAGTTCTTC.

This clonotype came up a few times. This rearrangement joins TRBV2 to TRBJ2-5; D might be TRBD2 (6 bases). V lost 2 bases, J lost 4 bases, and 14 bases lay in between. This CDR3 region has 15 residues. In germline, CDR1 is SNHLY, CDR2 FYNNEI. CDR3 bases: TGTGCCAGCAGTGAATTTCGGCCTAGCGTAGAGACCCAGTACTTC. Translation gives CASSEFRPSVETQYF.

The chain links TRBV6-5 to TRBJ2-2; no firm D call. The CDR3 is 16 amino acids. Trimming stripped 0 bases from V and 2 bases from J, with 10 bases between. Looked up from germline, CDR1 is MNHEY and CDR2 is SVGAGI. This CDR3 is CASSYSFGLNTGELFF. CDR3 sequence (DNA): TGTGCCAGCAGTTACTCTTTTGGGCTTAACACCGGGGAGCTGTTTTTT.

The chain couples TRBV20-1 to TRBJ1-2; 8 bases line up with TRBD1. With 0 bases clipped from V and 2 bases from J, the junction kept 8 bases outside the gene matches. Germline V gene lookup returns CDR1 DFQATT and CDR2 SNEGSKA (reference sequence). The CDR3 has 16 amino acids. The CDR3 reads CSARDPAQGANYGYTF. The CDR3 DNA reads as TGCAGTGCTAGAGATCCGGCCCAGGGGGCCAACTATGGCTACACCTTC.

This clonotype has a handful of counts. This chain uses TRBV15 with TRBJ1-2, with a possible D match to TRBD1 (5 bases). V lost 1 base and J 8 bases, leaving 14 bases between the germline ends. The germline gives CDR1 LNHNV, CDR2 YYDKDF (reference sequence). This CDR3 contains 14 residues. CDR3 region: CATSRGDSGSGYTF. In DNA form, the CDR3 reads TGTGCCACCAGCAGAGGCGATTCAGGGTCGGGCTACACCTTC.

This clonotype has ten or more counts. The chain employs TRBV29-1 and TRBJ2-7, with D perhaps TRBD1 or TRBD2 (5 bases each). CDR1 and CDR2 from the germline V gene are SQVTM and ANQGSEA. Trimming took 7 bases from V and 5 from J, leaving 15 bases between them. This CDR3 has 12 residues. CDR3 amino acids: CSGQGTGHEQYF. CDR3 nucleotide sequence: TGCAGCGGACAAGGGACGGGCCACGAGCAGTACTTC.